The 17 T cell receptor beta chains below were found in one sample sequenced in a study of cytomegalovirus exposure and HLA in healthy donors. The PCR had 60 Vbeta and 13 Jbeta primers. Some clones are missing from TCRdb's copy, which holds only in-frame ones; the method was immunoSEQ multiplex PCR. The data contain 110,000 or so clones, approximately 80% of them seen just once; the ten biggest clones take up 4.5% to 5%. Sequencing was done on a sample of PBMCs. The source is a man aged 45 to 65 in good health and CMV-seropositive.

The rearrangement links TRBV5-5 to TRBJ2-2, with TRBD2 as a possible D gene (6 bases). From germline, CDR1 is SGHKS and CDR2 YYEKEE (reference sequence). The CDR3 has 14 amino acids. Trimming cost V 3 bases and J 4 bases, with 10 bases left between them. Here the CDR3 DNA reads TGTGCCAGCAGCTCCGCGGAGGGCACCGGGGAGCTGTTTTTT. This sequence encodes CASSSAEGTGELFF.

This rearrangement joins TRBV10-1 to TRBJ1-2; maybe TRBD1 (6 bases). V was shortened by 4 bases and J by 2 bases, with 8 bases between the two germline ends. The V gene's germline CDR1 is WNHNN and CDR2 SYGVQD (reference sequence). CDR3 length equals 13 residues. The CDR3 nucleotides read TGCGCCAGCAGTGCGGACAGAAACTATGGCTACACCTTC. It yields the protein CASSADRNYGYTF.

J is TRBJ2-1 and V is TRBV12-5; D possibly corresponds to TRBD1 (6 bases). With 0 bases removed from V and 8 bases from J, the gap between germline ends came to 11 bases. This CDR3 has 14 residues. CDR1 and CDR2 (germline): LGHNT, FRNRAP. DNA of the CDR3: TGTGCTAGTGGTTTGGTACTGGGGGCGCATGAGCAGTTCTTC. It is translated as CASGLVLGAHEQFF.

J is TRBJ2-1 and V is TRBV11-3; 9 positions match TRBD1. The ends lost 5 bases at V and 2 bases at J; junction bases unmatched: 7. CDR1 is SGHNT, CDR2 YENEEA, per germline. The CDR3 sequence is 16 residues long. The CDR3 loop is CASSPHGTGTYNEQFF. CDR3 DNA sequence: TGTGCCAGCAGCCCCCATGGGACAGGGACCTACAATGAGCAGTTCTTC.

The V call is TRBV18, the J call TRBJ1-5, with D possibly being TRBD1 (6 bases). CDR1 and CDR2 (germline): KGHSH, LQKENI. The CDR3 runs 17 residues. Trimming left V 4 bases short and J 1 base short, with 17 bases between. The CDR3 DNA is TGTGCCAGCTCACTCACGGGGGGCGCGGGAAGCAATCAGCCCCAGCATTTT. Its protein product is CASSLTGGAGSNQPQHF.

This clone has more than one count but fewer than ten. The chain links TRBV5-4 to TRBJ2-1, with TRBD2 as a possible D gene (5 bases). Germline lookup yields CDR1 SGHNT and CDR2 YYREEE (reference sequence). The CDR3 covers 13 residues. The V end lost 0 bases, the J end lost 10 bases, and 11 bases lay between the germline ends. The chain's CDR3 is CASSLELGAEQFF. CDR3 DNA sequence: TGTGCCAGCAGCTTGGAGTTGGGAGCCGAGCAGTTCTTC.

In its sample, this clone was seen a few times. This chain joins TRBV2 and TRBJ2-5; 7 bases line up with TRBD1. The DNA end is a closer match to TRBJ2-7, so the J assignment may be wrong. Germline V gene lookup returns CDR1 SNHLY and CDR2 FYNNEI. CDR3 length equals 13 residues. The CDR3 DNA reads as TGTGCCAGCAGTGAGGGACAGAACGGCGAGCAGTACTTC. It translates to CASSEGQNGEQYF.

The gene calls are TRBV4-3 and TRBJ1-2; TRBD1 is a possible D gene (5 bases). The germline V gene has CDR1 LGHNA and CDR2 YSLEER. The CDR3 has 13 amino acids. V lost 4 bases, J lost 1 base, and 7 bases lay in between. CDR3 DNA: TGCGCCAGCAGCCCCCAGGGTAACTATGGCTACACCTTC. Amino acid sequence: CASSPQGNYGYTF.

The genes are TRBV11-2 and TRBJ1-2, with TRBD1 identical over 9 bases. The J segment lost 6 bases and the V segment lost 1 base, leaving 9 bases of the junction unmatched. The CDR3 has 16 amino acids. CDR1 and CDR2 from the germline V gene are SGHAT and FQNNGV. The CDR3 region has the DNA TGTGCCAGCAGCTTAGTTCAGGGACAGGGATCAGATGGCTACACCTTC. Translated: CASSLVQGQGSDGYTF.

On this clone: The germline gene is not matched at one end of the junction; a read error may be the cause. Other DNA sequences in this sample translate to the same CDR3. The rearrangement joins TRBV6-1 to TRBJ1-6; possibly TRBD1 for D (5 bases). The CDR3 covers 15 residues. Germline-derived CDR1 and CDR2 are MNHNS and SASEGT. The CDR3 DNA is TGTGCCAGCAATCAAGGGGCTACCGGAAATTCCCCCCTCCACTTT. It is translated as CASNQGATGNSPLHF.

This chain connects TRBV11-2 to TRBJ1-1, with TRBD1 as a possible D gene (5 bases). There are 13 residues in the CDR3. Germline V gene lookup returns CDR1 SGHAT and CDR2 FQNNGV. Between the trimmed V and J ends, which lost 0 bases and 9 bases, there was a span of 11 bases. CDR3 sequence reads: CASSLDLRQKAFF. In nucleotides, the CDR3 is TGTGCCAGCAGCTTAGATCTTAGACAGAAAGCTTTCTTT.

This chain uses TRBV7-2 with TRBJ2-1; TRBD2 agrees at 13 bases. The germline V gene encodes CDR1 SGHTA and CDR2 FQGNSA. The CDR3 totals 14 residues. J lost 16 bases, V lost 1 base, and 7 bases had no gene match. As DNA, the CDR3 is TGTGCCAGCAGCTTAGGGACTAGCGGGAGCTCCTATTTCTTC. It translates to CASSLGTSGSSYFF.

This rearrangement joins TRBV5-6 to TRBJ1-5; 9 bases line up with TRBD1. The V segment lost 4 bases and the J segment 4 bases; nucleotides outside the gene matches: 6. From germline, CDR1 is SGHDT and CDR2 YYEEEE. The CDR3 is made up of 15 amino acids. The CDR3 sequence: CASSARQGGNQPQHF. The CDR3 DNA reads TGTGCCAGCAGCGCCAGACAGGGGGGTAATCAGCCCCAGCATTTT.

The CDR3 protein is CASLAQGEETQYF. The CDR3 nucleotides are TGTGCCAGCTTGGCACAGGGAGAAGAGACCCAGTACTTC. This rearrangement joins TRBV18 to TRBJ2-5; TRBD1 is a possible D gene (6 bases). V lost 7 bases and J 3 bases, leaving 12 bases between the germline ends. Per germline, CDR1 KGHSH and CDR2 LQKENI. This CDR3 spans 13 amino acids.

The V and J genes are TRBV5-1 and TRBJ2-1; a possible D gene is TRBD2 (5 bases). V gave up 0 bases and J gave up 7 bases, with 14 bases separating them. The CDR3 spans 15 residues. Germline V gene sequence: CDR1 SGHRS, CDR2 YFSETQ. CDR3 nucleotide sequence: TGCGCCAGCAGCTTGGACCGAAGGGAGCGGAATGAGCAGTTCTTC. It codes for CASSLDRRERNEQFF.

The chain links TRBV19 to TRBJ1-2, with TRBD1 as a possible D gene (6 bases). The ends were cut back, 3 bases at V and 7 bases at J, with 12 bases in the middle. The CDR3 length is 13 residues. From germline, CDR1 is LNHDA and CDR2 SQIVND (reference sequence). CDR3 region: CASSIDRRSGYTF. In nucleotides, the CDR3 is TGTGCCAGTAGTATCGACAGGCGTAGTGGCTACACCTTC.

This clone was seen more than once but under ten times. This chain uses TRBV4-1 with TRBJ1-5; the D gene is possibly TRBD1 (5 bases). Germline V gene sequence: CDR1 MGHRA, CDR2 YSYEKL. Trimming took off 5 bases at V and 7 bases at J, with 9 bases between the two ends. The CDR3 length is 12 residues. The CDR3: CASSAGGQPQHF. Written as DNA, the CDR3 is TGCGCCAGCAGCGCGGGGGGACAGCCCCAGCATTTT.